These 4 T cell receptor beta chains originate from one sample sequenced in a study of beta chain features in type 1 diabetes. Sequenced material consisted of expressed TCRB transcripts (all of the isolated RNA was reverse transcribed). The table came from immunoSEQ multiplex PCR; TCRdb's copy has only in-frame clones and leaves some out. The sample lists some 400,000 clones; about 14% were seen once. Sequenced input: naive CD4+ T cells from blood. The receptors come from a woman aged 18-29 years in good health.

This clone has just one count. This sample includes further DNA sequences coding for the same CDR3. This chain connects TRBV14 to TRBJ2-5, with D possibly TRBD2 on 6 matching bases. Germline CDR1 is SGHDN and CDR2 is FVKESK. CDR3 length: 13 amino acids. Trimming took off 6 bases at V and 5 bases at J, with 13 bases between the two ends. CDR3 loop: CASSLSGGETQYF. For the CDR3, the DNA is TGTGCCAGCAGTCTAAGCGGAGGGGAGACCCAGTACTTC.

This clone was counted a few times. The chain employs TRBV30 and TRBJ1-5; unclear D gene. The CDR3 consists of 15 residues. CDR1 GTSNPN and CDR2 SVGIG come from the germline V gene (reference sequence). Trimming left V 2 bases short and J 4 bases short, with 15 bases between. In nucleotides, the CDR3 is TGTGCCTGGAGTCTTGGGTCCTCGACAAATCAGCCCCAGCATTTT. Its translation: CAWSLGSSTNQPQHF.

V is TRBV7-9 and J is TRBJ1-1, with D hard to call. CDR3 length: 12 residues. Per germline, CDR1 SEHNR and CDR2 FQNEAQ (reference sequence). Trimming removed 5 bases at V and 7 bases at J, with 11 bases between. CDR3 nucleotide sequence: TGTGCCAGCAGCCGGGAGGTAGATGAAGCTTTCTTT. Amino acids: CASSREVDEAFF.

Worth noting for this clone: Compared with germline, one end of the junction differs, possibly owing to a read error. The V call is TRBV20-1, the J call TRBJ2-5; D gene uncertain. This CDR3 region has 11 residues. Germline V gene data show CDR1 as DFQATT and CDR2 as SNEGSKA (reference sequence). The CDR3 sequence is CSARDGTTLDF. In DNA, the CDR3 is TGCAGTGCTAGAGATGGAACGACCCTAGACTTC.